This paragraph reports one T cell receptor beta chain. The data were produced by immunoSEQ multiplex PCR, yet TCRdb's version contains in-frame clones alone and is incomplete. The data contain some 61,000 clones, 95% to 97% of them singletons. The data stem from a study of cytomegalovirus exposure and HLA in healthy donors. Deletions cut 4 bases from V and 3 bases from J, with 13 bases between. The germline V gene encodes CDR1 MNHEY and CDR2 SVGAGI. This CDR3 has 14 residues. Sequenced input: PBMCs. The receptor was isolated from a woman younger than 30 in good health and CMV-seropositive. This chain joins TRBV6-5 and TRBJ2-7, with D perhaps TRBD1 (6 bases). CDR3 amino acids: CASSSQGSIYEQYF. The CDR3 region has the DNA TGTGCCAGCAGTTCGCAGGGGTCAATCTACGAGCAGTACTTC.